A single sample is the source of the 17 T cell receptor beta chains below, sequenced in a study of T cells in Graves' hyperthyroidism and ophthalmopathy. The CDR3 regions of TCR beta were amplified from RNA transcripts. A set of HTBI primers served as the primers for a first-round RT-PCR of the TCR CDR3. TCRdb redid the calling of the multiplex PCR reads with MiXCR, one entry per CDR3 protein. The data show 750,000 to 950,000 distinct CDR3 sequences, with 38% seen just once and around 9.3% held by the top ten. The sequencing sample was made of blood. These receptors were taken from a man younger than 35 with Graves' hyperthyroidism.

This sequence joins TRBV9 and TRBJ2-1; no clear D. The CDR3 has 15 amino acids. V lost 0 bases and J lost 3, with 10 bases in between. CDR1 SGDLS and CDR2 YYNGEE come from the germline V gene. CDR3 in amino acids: CASSVDAGNYNEQFF. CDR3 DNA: TGTGCCAGCAGCGTAGATGCTGGGAACTACAATGAGCAGTTCTTC.

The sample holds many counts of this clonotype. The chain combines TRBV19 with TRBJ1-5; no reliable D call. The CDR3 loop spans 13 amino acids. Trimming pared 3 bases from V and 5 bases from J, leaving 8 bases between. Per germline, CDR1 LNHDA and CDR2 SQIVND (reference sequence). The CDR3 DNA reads TGTGCCAGTAGTATCCTACTAGATCAGCCCCAGCATTTT. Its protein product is CASSILLDQPQHF. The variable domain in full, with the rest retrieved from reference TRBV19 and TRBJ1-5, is DGGITQSPKYLFRKEGQNVTLSCEQNLNHDAMYWYRQDPGQGLRLIYYSQIVNDFQKGDIAEGYSVSREKKESFPLTVTSAQKNPTAFYLCASSILLDQPQHFGDGTRLSIL.

CDR3 loop: CATSRAGETQYF. CDR3 in DNA: TGTGCCACCAGCAGAGCAGGGGAGACCCAGTACTTC. This chain uses TRBV15 with TRBJ2-5, with D possibly TRBD1 on 5 matching bases. The CDR3 totals 12 residues. The V end lost 1 base, the J end lost 5 bases, and 5 bases lay between the germline ends. CDR1 is LNHNV and CDR2 is YYDKDF in the germline V gene (reference sequence).

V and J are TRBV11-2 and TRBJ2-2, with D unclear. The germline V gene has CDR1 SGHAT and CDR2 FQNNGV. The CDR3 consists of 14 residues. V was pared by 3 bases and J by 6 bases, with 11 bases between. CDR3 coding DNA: TGTGCCAGCAGCTTGGTAGGGCTAGCCGGGGAGCTGTTTTTT. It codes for CASSLVGLAGELFF.

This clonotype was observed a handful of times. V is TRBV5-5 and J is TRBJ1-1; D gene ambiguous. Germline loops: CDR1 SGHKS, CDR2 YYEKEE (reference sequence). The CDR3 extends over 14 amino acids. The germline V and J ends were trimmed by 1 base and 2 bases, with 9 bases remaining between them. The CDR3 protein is CASSLLDPNTEAFF. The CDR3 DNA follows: TGTGCCAGCAGCTTGCTTGACCCCAACACTGAAGCTTTCTTT.

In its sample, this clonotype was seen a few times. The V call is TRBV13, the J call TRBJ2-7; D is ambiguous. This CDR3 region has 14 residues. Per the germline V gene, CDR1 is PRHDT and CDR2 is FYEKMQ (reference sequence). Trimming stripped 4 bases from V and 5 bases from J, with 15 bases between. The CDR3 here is CASSSSLRINEQYF. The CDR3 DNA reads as TGTGCCAGCAGCTCTTCCCTACGAATCAACGAGCAGTACTTC.

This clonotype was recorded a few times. CDR3 nucleotide sequence: TGCAGTGCTTACGGGGCTAGAGGGGTCGCCGAGCAGTACTTC. As protein: CSAYGARGVAEQYF. V gene TRBV20-1 combines with J gene TRBJ2-7; D could derive from TRBD1 or TRBD2 (5 bases each). The CDR3 runs to 14 residues. Germline CDR1 reads DFQATT; CDR2 reads SNEGSKA (reference sequence). The V and J ends lost 5 bases and 6 bases respectively, with 20 bases between them.

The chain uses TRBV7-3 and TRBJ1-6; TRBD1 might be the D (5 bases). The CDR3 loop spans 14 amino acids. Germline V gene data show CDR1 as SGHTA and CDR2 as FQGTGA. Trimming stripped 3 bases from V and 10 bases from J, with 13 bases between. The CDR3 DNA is TGTGCCAGCAGCTTGACGGGGGTGCGGTCACCCCTCCACTTT. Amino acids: CASSLTGVRSPLHF.

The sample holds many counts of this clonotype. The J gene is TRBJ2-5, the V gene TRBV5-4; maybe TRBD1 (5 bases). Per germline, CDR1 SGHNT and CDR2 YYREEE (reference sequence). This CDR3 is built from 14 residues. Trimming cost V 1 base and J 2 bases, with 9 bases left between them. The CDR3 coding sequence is TGTGCCAGCAGCTTGACAGGAAGGCAAGAGACCCAGTACTTC. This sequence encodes CASSLTGRQETQYF.

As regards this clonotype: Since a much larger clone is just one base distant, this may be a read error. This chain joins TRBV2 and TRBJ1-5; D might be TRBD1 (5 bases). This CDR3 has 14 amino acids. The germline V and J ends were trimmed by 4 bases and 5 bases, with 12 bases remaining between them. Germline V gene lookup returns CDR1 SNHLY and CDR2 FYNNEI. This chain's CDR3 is CASSAQGFDQPQHF. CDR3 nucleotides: TGTGCCAGCAGTGCCCAGGGTTTCGATCAGCCCCAGCATTTT. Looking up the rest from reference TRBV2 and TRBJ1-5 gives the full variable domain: EPEVTQTPSHQVTQMGQEVILRCVPISNHLYFYWYRQILGQKVEFLVSFYNNEISEKSEIFDDQFSVERPDGSNFTLKIRSTKLEDSAMYFCASSAQGFDQPQHFGDGTRLSIL.

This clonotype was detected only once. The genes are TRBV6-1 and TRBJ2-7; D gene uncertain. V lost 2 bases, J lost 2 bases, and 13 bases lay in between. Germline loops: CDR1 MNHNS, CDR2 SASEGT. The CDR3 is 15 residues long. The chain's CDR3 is CASSEWDDLPYEQYF. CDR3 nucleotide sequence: TGTGCCAGCAGTGAATGGGATGACCTTCCCTACGAGCAGTACTTC.

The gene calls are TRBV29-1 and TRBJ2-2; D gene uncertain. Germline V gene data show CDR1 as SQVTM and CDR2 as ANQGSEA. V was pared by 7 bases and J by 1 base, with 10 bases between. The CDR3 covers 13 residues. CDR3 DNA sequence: TGCAGCGCCCAAGCCCTGAACACCGGGGAGCTGTTTTTT. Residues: CSAQALNTGELFF.

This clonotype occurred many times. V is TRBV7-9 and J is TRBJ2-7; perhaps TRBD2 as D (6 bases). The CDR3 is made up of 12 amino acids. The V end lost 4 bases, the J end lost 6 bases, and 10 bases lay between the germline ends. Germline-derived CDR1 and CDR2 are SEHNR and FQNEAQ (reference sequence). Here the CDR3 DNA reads TGTGCCAGCAGCTGGGGGGAATCCGAGCAGTACTTC. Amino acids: CASSWGESEQYF.

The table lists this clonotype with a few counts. CDR3 region: CASSYVGRGNTEAFF. The CDR3 DNA sequence: TGTGCCAGCAGTTACGTAGGCAGGGGGAACACTGAAGCTTTCTTT. J is TRBJ1-1 and V is TRBV6-6, with D perhaps matching TRBD1 (6 bases). Germline V gene lookup returns CDR1 MNHNY and CDR2 SVGAGI (reference sequence). V was pared by 2 bases and J by 1 base, with 11 bases between. CDR3 length: 15 residues.

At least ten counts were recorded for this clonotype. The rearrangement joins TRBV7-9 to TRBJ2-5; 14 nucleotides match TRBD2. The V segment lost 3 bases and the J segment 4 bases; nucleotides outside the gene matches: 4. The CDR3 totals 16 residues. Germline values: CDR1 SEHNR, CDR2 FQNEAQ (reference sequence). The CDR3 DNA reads TGTGCCAGCAGCTTGGGGACTAGCGGGGGACGAGAGACCCAGTACTTC. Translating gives CASSLGTSGGRETQYF.

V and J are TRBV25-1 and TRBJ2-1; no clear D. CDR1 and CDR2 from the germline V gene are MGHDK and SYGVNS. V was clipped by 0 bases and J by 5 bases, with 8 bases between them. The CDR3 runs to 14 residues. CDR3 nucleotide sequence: TGTGCCAGCAGTGAATATAGCAGTCACAATGAGCAGTTCTTC. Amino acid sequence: CASSEYSSHNEQFF.

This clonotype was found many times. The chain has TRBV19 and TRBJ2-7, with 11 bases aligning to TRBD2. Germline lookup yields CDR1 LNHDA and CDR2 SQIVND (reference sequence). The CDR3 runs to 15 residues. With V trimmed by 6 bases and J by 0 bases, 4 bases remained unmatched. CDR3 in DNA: TGTGCCAGTAGCGTGGGACTAGCGGTCTCCTACGAGCAGTACTTC. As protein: CASSVGLAVSYEQYF.